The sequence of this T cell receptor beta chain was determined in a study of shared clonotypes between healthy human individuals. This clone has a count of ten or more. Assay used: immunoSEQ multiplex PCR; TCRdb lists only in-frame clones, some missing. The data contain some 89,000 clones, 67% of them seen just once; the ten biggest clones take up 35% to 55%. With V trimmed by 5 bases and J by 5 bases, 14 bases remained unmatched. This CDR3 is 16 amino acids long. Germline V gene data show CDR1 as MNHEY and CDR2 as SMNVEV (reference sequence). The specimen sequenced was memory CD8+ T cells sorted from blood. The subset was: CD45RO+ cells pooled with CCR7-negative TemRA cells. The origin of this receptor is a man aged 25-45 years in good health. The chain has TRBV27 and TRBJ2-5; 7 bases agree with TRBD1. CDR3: CASSPVGRQGRETQYF. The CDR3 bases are TGTGCCAGCAGTCCGGTGGGGAGACAGGGTCGGGAGACCCAGTACTTC.